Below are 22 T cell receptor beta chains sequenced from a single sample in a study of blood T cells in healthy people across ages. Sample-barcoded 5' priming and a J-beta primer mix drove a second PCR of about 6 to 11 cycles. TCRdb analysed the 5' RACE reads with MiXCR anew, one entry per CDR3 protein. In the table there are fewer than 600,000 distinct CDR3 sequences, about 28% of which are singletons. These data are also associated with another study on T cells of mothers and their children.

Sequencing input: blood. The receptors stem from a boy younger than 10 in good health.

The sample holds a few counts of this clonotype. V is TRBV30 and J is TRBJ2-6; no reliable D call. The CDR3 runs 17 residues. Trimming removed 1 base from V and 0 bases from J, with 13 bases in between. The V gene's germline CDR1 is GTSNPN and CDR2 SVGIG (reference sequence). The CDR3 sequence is CAWSARRIDSGANVLTF. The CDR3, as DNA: TGTGCCTGGAGTGCCCGGCGGATCGACTCTGGGGCCAACGTCCTGACTTTC.

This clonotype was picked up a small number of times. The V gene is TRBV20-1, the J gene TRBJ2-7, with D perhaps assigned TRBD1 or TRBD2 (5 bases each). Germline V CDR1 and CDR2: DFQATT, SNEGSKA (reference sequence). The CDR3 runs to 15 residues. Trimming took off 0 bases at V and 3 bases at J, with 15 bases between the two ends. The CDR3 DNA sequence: TGCAGTGCTAGAGATCGGGGCAGAGCAATCTACGAGCAGTACTTC. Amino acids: CSARDRGRAIYEQYF.

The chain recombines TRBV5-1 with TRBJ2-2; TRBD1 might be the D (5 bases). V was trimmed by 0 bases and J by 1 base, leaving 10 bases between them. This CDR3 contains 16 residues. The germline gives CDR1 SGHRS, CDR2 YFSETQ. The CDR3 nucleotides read TGCGCCAGCAGCTTGGAGGTGGGGCTGAACACCGGGGAGCTGTTTTTT. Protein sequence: CASSLEVGLNTGELFF.

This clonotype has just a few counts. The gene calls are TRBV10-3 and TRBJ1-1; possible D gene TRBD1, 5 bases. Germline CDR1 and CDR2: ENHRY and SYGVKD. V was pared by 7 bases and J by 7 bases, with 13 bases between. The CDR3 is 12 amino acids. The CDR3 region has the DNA TGTGCCATCAATGGAGGGACCGGTGAAGCTTTCTTT. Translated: CAINGGTGEAFF.

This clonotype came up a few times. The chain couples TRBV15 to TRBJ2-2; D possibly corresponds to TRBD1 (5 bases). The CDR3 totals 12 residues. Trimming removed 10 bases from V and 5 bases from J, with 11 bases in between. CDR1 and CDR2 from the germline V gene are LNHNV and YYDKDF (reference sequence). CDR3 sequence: CAIKGATGELFF. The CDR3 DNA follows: TGTGCCATTAAAGGGGCGACCGGGGAGCTGTTTTTT. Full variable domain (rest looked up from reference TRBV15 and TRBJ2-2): DAMVIQNPRYQVTQFGKPVTLSCSQTLNHNVMYWYQQKSSQAPKLLFHYYDKDFNNEADTPDNFQSRRPNTSFCFLDIRSPGLGDTAMYLCAIKGATGELFFGEGSRLTVL.

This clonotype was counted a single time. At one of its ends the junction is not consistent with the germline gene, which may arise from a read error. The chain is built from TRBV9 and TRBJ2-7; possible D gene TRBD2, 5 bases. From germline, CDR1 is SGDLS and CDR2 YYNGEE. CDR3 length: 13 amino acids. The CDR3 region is CASSVELASERYF. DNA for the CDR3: TGTGCCAGCAGCGTAGAGCTAGCCAGCGAGCGGTACTTC.

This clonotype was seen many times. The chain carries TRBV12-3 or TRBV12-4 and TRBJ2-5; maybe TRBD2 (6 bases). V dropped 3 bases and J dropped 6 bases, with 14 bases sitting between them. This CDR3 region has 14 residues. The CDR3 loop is CASSLGTGPKTQYF. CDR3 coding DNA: TGTGCCAGCAGTTTGGGGACTGGGCCTAAGACCCAGTACTTC.

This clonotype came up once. CDR3 sequence (DNA): TGTGCCAGCAGCTTAGCAAGGTCGACCAATGAGCAGTTCTTC. The encoded protein is CASSLARSTNEQFF. The chain carries TRBV11-2 and TRBJ2-1; no reliable D call. Trimming cost V 1 base and J 6 bases, with 10 bases left between them. CDR3 length: 14 residues. CDR1 is SGHAT and CDR2 is FQNNGV in the germline V gene.

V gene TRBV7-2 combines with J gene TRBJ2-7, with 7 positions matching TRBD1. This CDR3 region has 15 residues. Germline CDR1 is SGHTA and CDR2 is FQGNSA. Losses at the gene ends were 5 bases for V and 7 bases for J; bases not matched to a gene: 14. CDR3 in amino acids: CASSPTRGPAREQYF. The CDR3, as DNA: TGTGCCAGCAGCCCAACTAGGGGGCCCGCAAGGGAGCAGTACTTC.

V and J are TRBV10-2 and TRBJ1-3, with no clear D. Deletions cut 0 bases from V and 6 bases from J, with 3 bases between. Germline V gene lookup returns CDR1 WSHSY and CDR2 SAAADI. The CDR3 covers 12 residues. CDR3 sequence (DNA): TGCGCCAGCAGTGAGTCCGCAAACACCATATATTTT. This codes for CASSESANTIYF.

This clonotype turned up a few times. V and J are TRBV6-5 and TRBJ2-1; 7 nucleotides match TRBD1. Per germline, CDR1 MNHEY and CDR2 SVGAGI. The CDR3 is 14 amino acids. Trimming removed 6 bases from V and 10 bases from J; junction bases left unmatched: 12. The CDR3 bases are TGTGCCAGCAGGCTAAGACAGGGATCCGGCGAGCAGTTCTTC. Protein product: CASRLRQGSGEQFF.

In DNA, the CDR3 is TGTGCCAGCTCACCACTAAGGTCCTACGAGCAGTACTTC. The encoded protein is CASSPLRSYEQYF. This chain links TRBV18 with TRBJ2-7; no clear D gene. The CDR3 sequence is 13 residues long. Germline CDR1 reads KGHSH; CDR2 reads LQKENI. V lost 1 base to trimming and J lost 1 base, with 5 bases between them.

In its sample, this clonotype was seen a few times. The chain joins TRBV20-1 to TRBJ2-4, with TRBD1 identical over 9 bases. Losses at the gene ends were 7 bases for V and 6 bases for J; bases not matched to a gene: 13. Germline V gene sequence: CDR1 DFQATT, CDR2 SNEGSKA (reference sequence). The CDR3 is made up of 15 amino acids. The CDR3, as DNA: TGCAGTGGAATAGGACCTGGACAGGGGATAAACATTCAGTACTTC. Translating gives CSGIGPGQGINIQYF.

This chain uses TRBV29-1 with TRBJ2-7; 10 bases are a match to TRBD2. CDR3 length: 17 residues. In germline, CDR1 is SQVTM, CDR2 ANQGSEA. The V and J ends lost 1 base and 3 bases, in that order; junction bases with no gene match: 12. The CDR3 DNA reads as TGCAGCGTTGAAGCCAGGGGAGTAGCGGGAGGAAGCTACGAGCAGTACTTC. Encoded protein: CSVEARGVAGGSYEQYF.

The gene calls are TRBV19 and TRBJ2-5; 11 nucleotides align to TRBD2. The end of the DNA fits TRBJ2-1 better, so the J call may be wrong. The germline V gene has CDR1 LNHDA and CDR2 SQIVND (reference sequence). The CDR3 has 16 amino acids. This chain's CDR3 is CASSWVLAGAFNEQFF. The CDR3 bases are TGTGCCAGTAGTTGGGTACTAGCGGGAGCATTCAATGAGCAGTTCTTC.

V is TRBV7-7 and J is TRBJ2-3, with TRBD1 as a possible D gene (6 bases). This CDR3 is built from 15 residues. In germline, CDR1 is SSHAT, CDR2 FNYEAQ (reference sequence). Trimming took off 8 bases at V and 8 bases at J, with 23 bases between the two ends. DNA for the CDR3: TGTGCCAGCTCCCCCGCCCCCCACAGGGAAGGTACGCAGTATTTT. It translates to CASSPAPHREGTQYF.

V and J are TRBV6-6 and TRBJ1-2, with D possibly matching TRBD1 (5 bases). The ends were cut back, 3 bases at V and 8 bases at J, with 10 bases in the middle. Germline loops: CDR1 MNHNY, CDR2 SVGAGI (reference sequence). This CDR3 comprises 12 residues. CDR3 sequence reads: CASSYQGSGYTF. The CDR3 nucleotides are TGTGCCAGCAGTTATCAGGGAAGCGGCTACACCTTC.

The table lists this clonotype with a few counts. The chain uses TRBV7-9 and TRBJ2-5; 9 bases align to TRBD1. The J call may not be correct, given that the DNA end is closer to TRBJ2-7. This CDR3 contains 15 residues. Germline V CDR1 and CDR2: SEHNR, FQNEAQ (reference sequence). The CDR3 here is CASSLIGTGINEQYF. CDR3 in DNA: TGTGCCAGCAGCTTGATAGGGACAGGGATCAACGAGCAGTACTTC.

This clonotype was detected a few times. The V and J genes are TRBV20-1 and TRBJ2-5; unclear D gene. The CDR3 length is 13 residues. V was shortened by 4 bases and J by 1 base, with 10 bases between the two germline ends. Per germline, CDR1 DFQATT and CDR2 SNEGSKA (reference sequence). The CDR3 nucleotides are TGCAGTGCTAAGGCCACAGCCCAAGAGACCCAGTACTTC. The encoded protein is CSAKATAQETQYF.

The CDR3 bases are TGTGCCAGCAGTTACACGGCGGGGGGGGATACGCAGTATTTT. Protein sequence: CASSYTAGGDTQYF. The chain has TRBV6-6 and TRBJ2-3, with TRBD2 matching over 9 bases. After removal of 2 bases from V and 6 bases from J, the junction contained 3 bases not matched to a gene. The CDR3 length is 14 residues. Germline loops: CDR1 MNHNY, CDR2 SVGAGI (reference sequence).

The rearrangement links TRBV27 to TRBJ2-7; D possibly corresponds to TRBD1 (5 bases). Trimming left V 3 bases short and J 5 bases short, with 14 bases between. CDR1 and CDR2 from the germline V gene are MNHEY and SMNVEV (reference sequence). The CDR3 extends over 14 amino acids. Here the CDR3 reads CASSFGQGSHEQYF. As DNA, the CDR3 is TGTGCCAGCAGTTTTGGGCAGGGTAGCCACGAGCAGTACTTC.

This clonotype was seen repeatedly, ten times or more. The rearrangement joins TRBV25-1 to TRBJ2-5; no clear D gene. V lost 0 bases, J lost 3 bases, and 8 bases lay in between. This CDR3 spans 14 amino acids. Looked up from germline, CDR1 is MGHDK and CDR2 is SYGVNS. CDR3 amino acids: CASSEYLGEETQYF. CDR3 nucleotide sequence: TGTGCCAGCAGTGAATATCTGGGCGAAGAGACCCAGTACTTC.